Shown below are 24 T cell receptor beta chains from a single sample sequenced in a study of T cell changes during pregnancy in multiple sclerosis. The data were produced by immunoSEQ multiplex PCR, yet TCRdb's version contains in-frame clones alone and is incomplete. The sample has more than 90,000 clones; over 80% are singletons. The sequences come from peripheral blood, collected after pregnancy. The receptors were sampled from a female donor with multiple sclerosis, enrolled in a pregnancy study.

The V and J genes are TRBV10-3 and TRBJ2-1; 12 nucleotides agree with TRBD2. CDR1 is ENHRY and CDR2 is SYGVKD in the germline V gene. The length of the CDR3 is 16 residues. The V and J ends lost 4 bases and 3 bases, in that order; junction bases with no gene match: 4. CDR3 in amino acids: CAISATSGSFYNEQFF. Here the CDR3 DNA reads TGTGCCATCAGTGCGACTAGCGGGAGCTTCTACAATGAGCAGTTCTTC.

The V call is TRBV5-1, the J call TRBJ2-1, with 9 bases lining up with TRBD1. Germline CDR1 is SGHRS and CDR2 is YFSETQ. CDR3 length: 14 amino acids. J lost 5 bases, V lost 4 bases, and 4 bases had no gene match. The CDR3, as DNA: TGCGCCAGCAGCCAGGGACAGGGACACAATGAGCAGTTCTTC. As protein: CASSQGQGHNEQFF.

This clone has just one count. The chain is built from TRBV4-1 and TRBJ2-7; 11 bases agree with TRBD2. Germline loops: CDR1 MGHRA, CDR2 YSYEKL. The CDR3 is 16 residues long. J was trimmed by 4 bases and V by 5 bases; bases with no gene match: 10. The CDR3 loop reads CASSNGLAGGKYEQYF. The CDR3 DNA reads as TGCGCCAGCAGCAACGGACTAGCGGGCGGGAAATACGAGCAGTACTTC.

The CDR3 DNA reads TGTGCCAGTAGTATAGGGCCAGATACGCAGTATTTT. This sequence encodes CASSIGPDTQYF. This chain joins TRBV19 and TRBJ2-3; D uncertain. This CDR3 spans 12 amino acids. The V and J ends lost 1 base and 4 bases respectively, with 3 bases between them. The germline CDR1 and CDR2 sequences are LNHDA and SQIVND (reference sequence).

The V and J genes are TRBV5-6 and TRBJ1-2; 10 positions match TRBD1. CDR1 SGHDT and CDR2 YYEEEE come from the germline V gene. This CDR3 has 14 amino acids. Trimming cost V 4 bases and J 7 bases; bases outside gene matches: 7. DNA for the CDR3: TGTGCCAGCAGCCTAGGGGACAGGGGAGGTGGCTACACCTTC. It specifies CASSLGDRGGGYTF.

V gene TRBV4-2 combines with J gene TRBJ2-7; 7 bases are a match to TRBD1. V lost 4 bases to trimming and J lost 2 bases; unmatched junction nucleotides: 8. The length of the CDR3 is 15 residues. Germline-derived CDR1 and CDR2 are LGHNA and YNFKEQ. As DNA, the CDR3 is TGTGCCAGCAGCCTACGGGACAGCCAAACCTACGAGCAGTACTTC. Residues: CASSLRDSQTYEQYF.

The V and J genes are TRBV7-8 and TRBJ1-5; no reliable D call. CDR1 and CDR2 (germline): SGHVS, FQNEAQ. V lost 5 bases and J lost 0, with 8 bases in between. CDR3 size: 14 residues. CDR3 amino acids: CASSPVNSNQPQHF. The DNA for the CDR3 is TGTGCCAGCAGCCCGGTTAATAGCAATCAGCCCCAGCATTTT.

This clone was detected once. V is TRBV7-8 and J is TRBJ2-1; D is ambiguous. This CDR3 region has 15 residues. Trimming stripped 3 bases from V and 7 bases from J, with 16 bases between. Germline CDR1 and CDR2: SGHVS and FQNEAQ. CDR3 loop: CASSFNWAGGNEQFF. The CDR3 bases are TGTGCCAGCAGCTTCAACTGGGCAGGTGGGAATGAGCAGTTCTTC.

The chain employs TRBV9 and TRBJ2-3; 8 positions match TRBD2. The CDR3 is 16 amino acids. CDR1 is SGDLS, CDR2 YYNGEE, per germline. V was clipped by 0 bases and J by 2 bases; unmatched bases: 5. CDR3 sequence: CASSVDISGATDTQYF. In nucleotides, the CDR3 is TGTGCCAGCAGCGTAGACATTAGCGGGGCCACAGATACGCAGTATTTT. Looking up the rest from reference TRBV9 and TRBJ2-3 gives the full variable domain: DSGVTQTPKHLITATGQRVTLRCSPRSGDLSVYWYQQSLDQGLQFLIQYYNGEERAKGNILERFSAQQFPDLHSELNLSSLELGDSALYFCASSVDISGATDTQYFGPGTRLTVL.

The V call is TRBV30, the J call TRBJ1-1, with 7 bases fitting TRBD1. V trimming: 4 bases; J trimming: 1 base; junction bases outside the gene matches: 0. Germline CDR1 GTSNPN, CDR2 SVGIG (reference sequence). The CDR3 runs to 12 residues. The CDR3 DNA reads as TGTGCCTGGAACAGGGGGAACACTGAAGCTTTCTTT. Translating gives CAWNRGNTEAFF.

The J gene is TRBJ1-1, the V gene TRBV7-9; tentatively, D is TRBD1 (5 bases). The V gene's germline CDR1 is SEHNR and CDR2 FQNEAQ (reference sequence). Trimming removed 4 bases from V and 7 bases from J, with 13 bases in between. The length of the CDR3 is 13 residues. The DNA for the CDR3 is TGTGCCAGCAGCTGGGACTCCTTTAATGAAGCTTTCTTT. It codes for CASSWDSFNEAFF.

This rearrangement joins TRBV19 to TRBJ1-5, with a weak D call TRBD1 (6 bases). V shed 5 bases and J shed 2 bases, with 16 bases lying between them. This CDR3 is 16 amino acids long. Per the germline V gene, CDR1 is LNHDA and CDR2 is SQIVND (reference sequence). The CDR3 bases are TGTGCCAGTAGTGTTTACACAGGGTACGGCAATCAGCCCCAGCATTTT. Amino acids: CASSVYTGYGNQPQHF.

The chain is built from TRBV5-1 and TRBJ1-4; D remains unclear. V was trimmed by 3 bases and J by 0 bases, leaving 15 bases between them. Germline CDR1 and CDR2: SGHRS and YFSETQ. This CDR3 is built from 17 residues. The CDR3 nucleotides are TGCGCCAGCAGCTCACAGCCGCCCACCCCAACTAATGAAAAACTGTTTTTT. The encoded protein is CASSSQPPTPTNEKLFF.

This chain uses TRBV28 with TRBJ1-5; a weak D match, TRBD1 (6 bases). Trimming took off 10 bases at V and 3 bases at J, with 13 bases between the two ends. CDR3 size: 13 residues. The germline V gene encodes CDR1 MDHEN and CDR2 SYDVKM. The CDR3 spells CATSGQHNQPQHF. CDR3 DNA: TGTGCCACCTCCGGACAGCACAATCAGCCCCAGCATTTT.

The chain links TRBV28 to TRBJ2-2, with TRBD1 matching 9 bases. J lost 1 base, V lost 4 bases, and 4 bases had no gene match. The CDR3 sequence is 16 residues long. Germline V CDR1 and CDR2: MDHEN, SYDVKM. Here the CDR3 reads CASSSPGQGNTGELFF. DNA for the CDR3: TGTGCCAGCAGTTCTCCGGGACAGGGGAACACCGGGGAGCTGTTTTTT.

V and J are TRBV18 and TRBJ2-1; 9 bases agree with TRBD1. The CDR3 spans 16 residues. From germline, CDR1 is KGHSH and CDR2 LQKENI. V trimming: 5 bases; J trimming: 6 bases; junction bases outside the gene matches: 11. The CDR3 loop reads CASSGRDRAAFNEQFF. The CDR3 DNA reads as TGTGCCAGCTCAGGAAGGGACAGGGCTGCCTTCAATGAGCAGTTCTTC.

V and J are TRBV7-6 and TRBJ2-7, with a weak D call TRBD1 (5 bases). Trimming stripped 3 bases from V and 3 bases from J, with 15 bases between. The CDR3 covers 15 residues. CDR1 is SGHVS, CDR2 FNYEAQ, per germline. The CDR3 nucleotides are TGTGCCAGCAGCTTCCGATTGGACACAAACTACGAGCAGTACTTC. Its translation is CASSFRLDTNYEQYF. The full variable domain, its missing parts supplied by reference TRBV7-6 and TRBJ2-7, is GAGVSQSPRYKVTKRGQDVALRCDPISGHVSLYWYRQALGQGPEFLTYFNYEAQQDKSGLPNDRFSAERPEGSISTLTIQRTEQRDSAMYRCASSFRLDTNYEQYFGPGTRLTVT.

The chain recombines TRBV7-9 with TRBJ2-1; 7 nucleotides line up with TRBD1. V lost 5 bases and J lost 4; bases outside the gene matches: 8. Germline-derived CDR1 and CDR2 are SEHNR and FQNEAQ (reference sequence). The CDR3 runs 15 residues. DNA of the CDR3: TGTGCCAGCAGCCACCGGGACAGCCCTTACAATGAGCAGTTCTTC. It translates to CASSHRDSPYNEQFF.

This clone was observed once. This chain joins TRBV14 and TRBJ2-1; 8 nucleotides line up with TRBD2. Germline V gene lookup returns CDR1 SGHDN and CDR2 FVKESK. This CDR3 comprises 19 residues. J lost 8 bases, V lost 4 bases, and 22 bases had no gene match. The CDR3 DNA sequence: TGTGCCAGCAGCCTATTAGACCGTAGTAGGCGGGAGGCGAGGGATGAGCAGTTCTTC. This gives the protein CASSLLDRSRREARDEQFF. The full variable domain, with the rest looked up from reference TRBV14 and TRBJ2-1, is EAGVTQFPSHSVIEKGQTVTLRCDPISGHDNLYWYRRVMGKEIKFLLHFVKESKQDESGMPNNRFLAERTGGTYSTLKVQPAELEDSGVYFCASSLLDRSRREARDEQFFGPGTRLTVL.

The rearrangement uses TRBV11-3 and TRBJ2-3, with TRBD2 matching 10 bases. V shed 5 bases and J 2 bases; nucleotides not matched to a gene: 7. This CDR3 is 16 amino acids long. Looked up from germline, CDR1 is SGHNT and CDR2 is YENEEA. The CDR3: CASSKRTSGPTDTQYF. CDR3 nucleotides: TGTGCCAGCAGCAAGCGGACTAGCGGTCCCACAGATACGCAGTATTTT. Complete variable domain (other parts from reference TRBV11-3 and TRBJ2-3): EAGVVQSPRYKIIEKKQPVAFWCNPISGHNTLYWYLQNLGQGPELLIRYENEEAVDDSQLPKDRFSAERLKGVDSTLKIQPAELGDSAVYLCASSKRTSGPTDTQYFGPGTRLTVL.

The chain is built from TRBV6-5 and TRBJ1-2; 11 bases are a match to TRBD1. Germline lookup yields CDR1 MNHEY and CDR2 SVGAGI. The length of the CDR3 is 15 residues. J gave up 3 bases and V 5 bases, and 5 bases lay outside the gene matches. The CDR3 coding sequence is TGTGCCAGCAGTATCGGGACAGGGGGAGACTATGGCTACACCTTC. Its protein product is CASSIGTGGDYGYTF.

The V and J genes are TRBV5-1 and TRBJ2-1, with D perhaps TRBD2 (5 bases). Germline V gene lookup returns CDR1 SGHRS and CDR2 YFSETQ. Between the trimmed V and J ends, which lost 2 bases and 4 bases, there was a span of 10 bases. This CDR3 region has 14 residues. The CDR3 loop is CASSFHSGYNEQFF. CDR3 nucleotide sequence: TGCGCCAGCAGCTTCCACAGCGGTTACAATGAGCAGTTCTTC.

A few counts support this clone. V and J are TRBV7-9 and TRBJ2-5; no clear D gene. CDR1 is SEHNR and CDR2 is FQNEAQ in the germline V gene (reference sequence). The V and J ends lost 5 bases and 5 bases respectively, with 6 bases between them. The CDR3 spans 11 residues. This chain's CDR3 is CASSIRETQYF. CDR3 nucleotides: TGTGCCAGCAGCATCAGGGAGACCCAGTACTTC.

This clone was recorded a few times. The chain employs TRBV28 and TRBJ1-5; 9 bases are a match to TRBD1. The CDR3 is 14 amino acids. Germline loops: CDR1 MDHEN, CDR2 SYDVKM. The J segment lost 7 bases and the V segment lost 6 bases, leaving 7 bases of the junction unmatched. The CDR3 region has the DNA TGTGCCAGCAGAACAGGGGGCTTAGGACAGCCCCAGCATTTT. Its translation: CASRTGGLGQPQHF.